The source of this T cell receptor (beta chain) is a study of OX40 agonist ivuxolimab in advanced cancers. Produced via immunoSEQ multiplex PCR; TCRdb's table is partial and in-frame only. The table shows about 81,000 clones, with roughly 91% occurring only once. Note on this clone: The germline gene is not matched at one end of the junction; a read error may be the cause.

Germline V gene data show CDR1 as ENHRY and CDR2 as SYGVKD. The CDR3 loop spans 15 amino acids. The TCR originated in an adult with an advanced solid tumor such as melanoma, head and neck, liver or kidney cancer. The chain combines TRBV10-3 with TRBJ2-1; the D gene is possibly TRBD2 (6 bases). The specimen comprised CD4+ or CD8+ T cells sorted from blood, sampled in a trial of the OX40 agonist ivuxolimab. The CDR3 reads CAITEEGNLYNEQFF. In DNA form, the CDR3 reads TGTGCCATCACTGAGGAGGGGAACCTCTACAATGAGCAGTTCTTC.